A single sample gave rise to the 10 T cell receptor beta chains below, sequenced in a study of T cell repertoires in cytomegalovirus infection. For these TCRs, the target antigens are not known. TCRdb processed the reads anew with MiXCR; each CDR3 protein has one entry. The top ten hold 15% to 20% of the sample, which has approximately 730,000 distinct CDR3 sequences, 30% to 40% seen once. The starting material was cultured PBMCs, obtained from culture after CMV antigen stimulation. These TCRs come from a human donor in good health (CMV status not recorded). Some clones in this sample may be carry-over from other donors' samples.

The V call is TRBV29-1, the J call TRBJ1-1; 7 positions agree with TRBD1. The length of the CDR3 is 15 residues. Germline CDR1 and CDR2: SQVTM and ANQGSEA. Trimming took 6 bases from V and 1 from J; bases not matched to a gene: 11. This CDR3 is CSVRGQGGQNTEAFF. CDR3 DNA: TGCAGCGTCCGGGGCCAGGGGGGACAGAACACTGAAGCTTTCTTT.

About this clonotype itself: This may be a read error, as it is one base from a much larger clone. A read error is likely, as this CDR3 ends without the conserved phenylalanine or tryptophan. J is TRBJ1-2 and V is TRBV7-2; D possibly corresponds to TRBD1 (6 bases). CDR3 length: 14 amino acids. The germline V gene encodes CDR1 SGHTA and CDR2 FQGNSA. Trimming stripped 8 bases from V and 0 bases from J, with 13 bases between. The CDR3 protein is CASARGGTNYGYTL. The CDR3 nucleotides are TGTGCCAGCGCCCGAGGGGGTACTAACTATGGCTACACCCTC.

This clonotype was observed a handful of times. The rearrangement links TRBV6-1 to TRBJ2-1, with TRBD2 as a possible D gene (5 bases). Germline-derived CDR1 and CDR2 are MNHNS and SASEGT. Trimming shortened V by 8 bases and J by 3 bases, and 14 bases separated the two germline ends. The CDR3 has 14 amino acids. CDR3: CASRSGYIYNEQFF. CDR3 DNA: TGTGCCAGCCGGAGCGGATACATCTACAATGAGCAGTTCTTC.

This clonotype was seen a few times. The chain joins TRBV20-1 to TRBJ1-1; D unresolved. Deletions cut 1 base from V and 6 bases from J, with 15 bases between. Per the germline V gene, CDR1 is DFQATT and CDR2 is SNEGSKA (reference sequence). The CDR3 runs 14 residues. The CDR3 region is CSARGRHPVAEAFF. The CDR3 DNA follows: TGCAGTGCTAGAGGTAGACATCCGGTTGCTGAAGCTTTCTTT.

This clonotype was detected ten times or more. The V gene is TRBV7-6, the J gene TRBJ1-1, with D tentatively TRBD1 (5 bases). There are 14 residues in the CDR3. Germline loops: CDR1 SGHVS, CDR2 FNYEAQ. Trimming left V 5 bases short and J 4 bases short, with 14 bases between. The chain's CDR3 is CASSPYGGGTEAFF. The CDR3 bases are TGTGCCAGCAGCCCCTACGGGGGAGGCACTGAAGCTTTCTTT.

The J gene is TRBJ2-7, the V gene TRBV6-6; no clear D gene. CDR1 and CDR2 (germline): MNHNY, SVGAGI (reference sequence). CDR3 length: 13 residues. V was pared by 2 bases and J by 5 bases, with 10 bases between. CDR3 coding DNA: TGTGCCAGCAGTTACGGGCCGTTGGACGAGCAGTACTTC. Protein sequence: CASSYGPLDEQYF.

This clonotype occurred a few times. The rearrangement joins TRBV27 to TRBJ1-2; D unclear. This CDR3 contains 15 residues. Per germline, CDR1 MNHEY and CDR2 SMNVEV (reference sequence). Trimming shortened V by 3 bases and J by 2 bases, and 13 bases separated the two germline ends. CDR3 loop: CASSFGSGRNYGYTF. As DNA, the CDR3 is TGTGCCAGCAGTTTCGGGTCAGGACGGAACTATGGCTACACCTTC.

CDR3 in DNA: TGTGCCAGCAAGGAAAAAGCATCGGGGGTTGAGACCCAGTACTTC. Its protein is CASKEKASGVETQYF. This chain connects TRBV7-6 to TRBJ2-5; TRBD2 might be the D (6 bases). Trimming took 7 bases from V and 5 from J, leaving 20 bases between them. From germline, CDR1 is SGHVS and CDR2 FNYEAQ. The CDR3 has 15 amino acids.

Here the CDR3 DNA reads TGTGCCAGCAGCTTATCGACCGCGAGCTCCTACGAGCAGTACTTC. It yields the protein CASSLSTASSYEQYF. This chain connects TRBV7-2 to TRBJ2-7; the D is unclear. The CDR3 runs to 15 residues. V was clipped by 2 bases and J by 0 bases, with 11 bases between them. Germline V CDR1 and CDR2: SGHTA, FQGNSA.

This clonotype was recorded a few times. The chain combines TRBV7-2 with TRBJ2-1, with 10 bases aligning to TRBD2. CDR1 SGHTA and CDR2 FQGNSA come from the germline V gene. V gave up 4 bases and J gave up 7 bases; unmatched junction bases: 7. The CDR3 consists of 15 residues. The CDR3 nucleotides read TGTGCCAGCAGCTCTAGCGGGAGCCCGGGAAATGAGCAGTTCTTC. Its translation: CASSSSGSPGNEQFF.